This paragraph covers one T cell receptor beta chain sequence. Its antigen is undetermined. The CDR3 spans 14 residues. V lost 3 bases, J lost 0 bases, and 9 bases lay in between. Germline V lookup: CDR1 MNHEY, CDR2 SMNVEV (reference sequence). The record originates from a study of shared clonotypes between healthy human individuals. Study information: In total, the donors were a couple of women and a few men aged 18 to 49. Overall study findings and caveats: Generally, estimated richness proved larger in naive subsets than it did in memory subsets.

Only CD45RO-negative cells positively selected for CCR7 counted as naive CD8 cells, so terminally differentiated effector memory CD45RA+ cells were excluded. The assay ran at deep level. Per the original data handling: As immunoSEQ supplied junction-only sequences (without quality scores), filtering differed. The data were produced by immunoSEQ multiplex PCR, yet TCRdb's version contains in-frame clones alone and is incomplete. The DNA was the basis for D and trimming; V, J and clone size are from that table. Of around 2.1 million clones listed, under 95% are singletons. This TCR was sampled from a man between 18 and 35 years old in good health. Some clones in this sample may be carry-over from other donors' samples. Sequenced sample: naive CD8+ T cells from PBMCs. The rearrangement joins TRBV27 to TRBJ2-7; D may be TRBD2 (6 bases). CDR3 amino acids: CASSFTSTSYEQYF. The CDR3 coding sequence is TGTGCCAGCAGTTTTACTAGCACCTCCTACGAGCAGTACTTC.